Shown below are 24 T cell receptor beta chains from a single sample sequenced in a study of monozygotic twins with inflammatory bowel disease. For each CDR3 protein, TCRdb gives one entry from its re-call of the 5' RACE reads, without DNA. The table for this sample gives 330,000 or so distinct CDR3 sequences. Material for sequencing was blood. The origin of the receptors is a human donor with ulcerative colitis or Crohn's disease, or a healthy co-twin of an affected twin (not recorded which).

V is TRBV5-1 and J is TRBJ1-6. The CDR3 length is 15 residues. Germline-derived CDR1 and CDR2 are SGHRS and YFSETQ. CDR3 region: CASTDNTDYNSPLHF.

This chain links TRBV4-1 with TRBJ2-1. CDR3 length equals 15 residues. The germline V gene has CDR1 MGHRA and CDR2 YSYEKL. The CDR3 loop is CASSQERQVYNEQFF.

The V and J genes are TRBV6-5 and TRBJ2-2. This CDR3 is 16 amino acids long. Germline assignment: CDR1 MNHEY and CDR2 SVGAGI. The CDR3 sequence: CASSYGHFANTGELFF.

The CDR3 loop reads CASSLEAGPNSPLHF. This chain links TRBV5-1 with TRBJ1-6. CDR1 is SGHRS, CDR2 YFSETQ, per germline. The CDR3 loop spans 15 amino acids.

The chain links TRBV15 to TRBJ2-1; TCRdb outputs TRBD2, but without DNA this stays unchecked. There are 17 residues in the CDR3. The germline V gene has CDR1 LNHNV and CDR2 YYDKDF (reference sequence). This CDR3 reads CATSRDFGSGSYNEQFF.

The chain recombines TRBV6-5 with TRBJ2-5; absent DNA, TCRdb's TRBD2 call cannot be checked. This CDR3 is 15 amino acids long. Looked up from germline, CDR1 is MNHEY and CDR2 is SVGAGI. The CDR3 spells CASSVLAGGVETQYF.

CDR3 region: CASSIGKVFNEQFF. The chain links TRBV19 to TRBJ2-1. CDR3 length equals 14 residues. Germline CDR1 is LNHDA and CDR2 is SQIVND (reference sequence).

The CDR3 spells CASSLAIAGGMETQYF. The rearrangement links TRBV7-6 to TRBJ2-5; TCRdb's D call of TRBD2 is untestable without DNA. There are 16 residues in the CDR3. Germline V gene data show CDR1 as SGHVS and CDR2 as FNYEAQ.

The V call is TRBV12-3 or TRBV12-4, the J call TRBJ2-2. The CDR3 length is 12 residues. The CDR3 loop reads CASSYIPGELFF.

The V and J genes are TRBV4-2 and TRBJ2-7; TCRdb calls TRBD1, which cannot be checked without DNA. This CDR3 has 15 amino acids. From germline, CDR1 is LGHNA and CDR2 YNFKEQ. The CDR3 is CASSQGEGGLRRQYF.

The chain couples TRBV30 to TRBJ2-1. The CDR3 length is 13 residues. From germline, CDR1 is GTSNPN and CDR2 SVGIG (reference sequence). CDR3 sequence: CAWSDDSYNEQFF.

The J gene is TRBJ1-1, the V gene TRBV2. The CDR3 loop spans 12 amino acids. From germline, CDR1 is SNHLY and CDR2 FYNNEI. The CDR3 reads CASIGIAAEAFF.

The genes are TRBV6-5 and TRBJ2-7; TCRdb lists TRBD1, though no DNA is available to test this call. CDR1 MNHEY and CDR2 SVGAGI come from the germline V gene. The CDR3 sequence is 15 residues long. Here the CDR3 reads CASSYTGNPSYEQYF.

CDR3 loop: CASSLRPGQGGSGELFF. This chain links TRBV7-8 with TRBJ2-2; the TCRdb D gene call, TRBD1, has no DNA to confirm it. CDR1 and CDR2 from the germline V gene are SGHVS and FQNEAQ. The CDR3 extends over 17 amino acids.

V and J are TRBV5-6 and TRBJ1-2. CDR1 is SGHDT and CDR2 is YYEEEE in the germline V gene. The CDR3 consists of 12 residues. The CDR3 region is CASSLNINGYTF. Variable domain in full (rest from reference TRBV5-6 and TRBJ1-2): DAGVTQSPTHLIKTRGQQVTLRCSPKSGHDTVSWYQQALGQGPQFIFQYYEEEERQRGNFPDRFSGHQFPNYSSELNVNALLLGDSALYLCASSLNINGYTFGSGTRLTVV.

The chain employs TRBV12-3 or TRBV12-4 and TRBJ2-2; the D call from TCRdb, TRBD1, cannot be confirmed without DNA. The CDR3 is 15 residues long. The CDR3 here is CASSPDRAQTGELFF.

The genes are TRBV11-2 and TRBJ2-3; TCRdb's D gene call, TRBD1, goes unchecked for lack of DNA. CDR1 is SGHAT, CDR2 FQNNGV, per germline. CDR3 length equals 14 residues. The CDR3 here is CADGGGQHTDTQYF.

CDR3 residues: CASSQNGTGHSPLHF. V usage is TRBV4-1 and J usage is TRBJ1-6; TCRdb outputs TRBD1, but without DNA this stays unchecked. Germline V lookup: CDR1 MGHRA, CDR2 YSYEKL. The CDR3 runs 15 residues.

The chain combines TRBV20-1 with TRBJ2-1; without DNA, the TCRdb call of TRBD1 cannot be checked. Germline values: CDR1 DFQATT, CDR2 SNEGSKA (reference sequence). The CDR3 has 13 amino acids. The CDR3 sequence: CSASRQGYNEQFF.

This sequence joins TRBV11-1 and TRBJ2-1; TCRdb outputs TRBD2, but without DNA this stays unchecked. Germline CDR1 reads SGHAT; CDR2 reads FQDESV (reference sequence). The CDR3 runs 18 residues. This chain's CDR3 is CASSLGNMGTSAYNEQFF.

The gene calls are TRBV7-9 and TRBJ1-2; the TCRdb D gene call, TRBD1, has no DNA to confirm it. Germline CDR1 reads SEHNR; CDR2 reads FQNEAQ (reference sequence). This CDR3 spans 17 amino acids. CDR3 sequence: CASSPQIRGTAGDGYTF.

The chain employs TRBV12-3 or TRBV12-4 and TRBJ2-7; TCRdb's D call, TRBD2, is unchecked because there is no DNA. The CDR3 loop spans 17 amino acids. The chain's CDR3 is CASSFRLAGALSYEQYF.

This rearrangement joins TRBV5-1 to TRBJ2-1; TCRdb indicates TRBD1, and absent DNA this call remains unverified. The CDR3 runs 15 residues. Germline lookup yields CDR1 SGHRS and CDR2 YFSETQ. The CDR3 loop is CASSLTVPSYNEQFF.

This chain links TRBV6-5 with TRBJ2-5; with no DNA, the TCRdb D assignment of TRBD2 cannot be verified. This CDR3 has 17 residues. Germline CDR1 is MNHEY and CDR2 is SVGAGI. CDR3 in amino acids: CASSYFLAGVNQETQYF.